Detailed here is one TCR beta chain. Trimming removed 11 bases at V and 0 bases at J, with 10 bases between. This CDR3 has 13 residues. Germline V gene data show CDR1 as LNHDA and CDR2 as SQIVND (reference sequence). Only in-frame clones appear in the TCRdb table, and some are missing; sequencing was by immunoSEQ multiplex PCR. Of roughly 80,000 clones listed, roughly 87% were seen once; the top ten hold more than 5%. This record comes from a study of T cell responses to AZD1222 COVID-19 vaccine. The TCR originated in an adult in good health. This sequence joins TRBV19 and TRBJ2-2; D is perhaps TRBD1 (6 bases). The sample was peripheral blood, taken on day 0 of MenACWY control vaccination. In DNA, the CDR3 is TGTGCCTGCCGGACAGCGAACACCGGGGAGCTGTTTTTT. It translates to CACRTANTGELFF.